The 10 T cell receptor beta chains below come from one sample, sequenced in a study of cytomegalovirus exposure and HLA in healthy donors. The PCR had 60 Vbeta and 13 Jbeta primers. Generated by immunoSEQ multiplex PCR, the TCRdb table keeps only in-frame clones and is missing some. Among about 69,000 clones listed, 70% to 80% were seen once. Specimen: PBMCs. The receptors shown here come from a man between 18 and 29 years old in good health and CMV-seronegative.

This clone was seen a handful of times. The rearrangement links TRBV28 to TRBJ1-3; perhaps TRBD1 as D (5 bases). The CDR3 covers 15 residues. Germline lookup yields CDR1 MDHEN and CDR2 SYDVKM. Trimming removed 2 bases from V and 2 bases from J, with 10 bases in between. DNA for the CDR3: TGTGCCAGCAGTTTAAACAGGAGCCCTGGAAACACCATATATTTT. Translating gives CASSLNRSPGNTIYF.

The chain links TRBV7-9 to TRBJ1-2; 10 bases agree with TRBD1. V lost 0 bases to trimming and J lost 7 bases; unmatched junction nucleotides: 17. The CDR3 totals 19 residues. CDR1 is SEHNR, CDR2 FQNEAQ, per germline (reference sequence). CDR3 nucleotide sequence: TGTGCCAGCAGCTTAGCGCTGGGTTTAGGGGGACAGGGGCCAGCTGGCTACACCTTC. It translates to CASSLALGLGGQGPAGYTF.

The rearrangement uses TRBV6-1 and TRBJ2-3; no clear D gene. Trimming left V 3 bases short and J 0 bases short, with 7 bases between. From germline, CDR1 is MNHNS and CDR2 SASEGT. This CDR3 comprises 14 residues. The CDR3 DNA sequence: TGTGCCAGCAGTGAGGGCCGTAGCACAGATACGCAGTATTTT. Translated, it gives CASSEGRSTDTQYF.

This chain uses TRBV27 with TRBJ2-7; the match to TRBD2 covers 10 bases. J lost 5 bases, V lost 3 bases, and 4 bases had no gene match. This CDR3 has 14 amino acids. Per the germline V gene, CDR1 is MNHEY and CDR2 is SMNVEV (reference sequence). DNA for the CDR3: TGTGCCAGCAGTTTGGGACTAGCGCTGGACGAGCAGTACTTC. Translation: CASSLGLALDEQYF.

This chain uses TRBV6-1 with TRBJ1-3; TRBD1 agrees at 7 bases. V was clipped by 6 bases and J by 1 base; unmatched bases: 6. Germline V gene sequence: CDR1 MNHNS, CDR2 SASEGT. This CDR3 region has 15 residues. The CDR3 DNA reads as TGTGCCAGCAGCGTTAACAGGGGATCTGGAAACACCATATATTTT. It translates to CASSVNRGSGNTIYF.

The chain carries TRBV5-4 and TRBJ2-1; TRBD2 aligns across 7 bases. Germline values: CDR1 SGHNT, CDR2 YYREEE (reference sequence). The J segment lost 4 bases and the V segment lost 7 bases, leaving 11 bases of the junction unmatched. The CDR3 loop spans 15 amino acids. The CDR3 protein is CASGEKSGVYNEQFF. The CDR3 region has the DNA TGTGCCAGCGGCGAAAAGAGCGGGGTTTACAATGAGCAGTTCTTC.

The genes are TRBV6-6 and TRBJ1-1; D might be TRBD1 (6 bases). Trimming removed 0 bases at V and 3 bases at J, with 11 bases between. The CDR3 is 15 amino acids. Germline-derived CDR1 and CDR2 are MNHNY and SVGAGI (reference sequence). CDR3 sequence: CASSYSRGAYTEAFF. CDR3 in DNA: TGTGCCAGCAGTTACTCGCGGGGGGCCTACACTGAAGCTTTCTTT.

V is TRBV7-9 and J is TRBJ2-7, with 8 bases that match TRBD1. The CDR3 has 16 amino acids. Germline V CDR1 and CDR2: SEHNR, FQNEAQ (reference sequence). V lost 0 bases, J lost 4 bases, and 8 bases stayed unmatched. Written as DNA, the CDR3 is TGTGCCAGCAGCTTAGCTCGGACAGGGACCCCTTACGAGCAGTACTTC. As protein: CASSLARTGTPYEQYF.

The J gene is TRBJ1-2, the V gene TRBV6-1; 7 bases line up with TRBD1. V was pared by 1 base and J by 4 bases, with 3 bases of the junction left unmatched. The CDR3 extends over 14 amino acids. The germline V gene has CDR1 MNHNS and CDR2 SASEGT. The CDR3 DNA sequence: TGTGCCAGCAGTGAAGGGGGACAGATCTATGGCTACACCTTC. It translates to CASSEGGQIYGYTF.

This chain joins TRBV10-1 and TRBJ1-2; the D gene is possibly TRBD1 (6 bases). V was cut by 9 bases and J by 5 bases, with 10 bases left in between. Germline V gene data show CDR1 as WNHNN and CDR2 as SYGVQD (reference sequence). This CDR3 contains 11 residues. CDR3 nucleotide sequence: TGCGCCAGACACAGGGCATATGGCTACACCTTC. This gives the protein CARHRAYGYTF.